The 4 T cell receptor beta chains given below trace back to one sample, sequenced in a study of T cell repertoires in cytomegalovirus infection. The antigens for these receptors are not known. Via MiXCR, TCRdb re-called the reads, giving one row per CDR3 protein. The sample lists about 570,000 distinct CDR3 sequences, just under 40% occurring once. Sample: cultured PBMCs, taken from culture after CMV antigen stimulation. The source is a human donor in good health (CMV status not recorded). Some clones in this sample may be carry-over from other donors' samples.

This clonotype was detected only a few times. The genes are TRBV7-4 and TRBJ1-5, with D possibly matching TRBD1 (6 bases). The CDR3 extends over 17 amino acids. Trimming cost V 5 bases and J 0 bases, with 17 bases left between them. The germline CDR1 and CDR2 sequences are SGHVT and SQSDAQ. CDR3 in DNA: TGTGCCAGCAGCCAAAGGGGGACACTAAATAGCAATCAGCCCCAGCATTTT. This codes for CASSQRGTLNSNQPQHF.

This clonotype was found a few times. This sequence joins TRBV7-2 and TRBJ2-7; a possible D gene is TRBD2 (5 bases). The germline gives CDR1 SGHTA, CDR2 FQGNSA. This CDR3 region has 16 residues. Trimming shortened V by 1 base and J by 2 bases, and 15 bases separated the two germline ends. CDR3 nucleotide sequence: TGTGCCAGCAGCTTAGAGCGGCAGACCTCCCCCTACGAGCAGTACTTC. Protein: CASSLERQTSPYEQYF. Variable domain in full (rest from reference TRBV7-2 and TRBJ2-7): GAGVSQSPSNKVTEKGKDVELRCDPISGHTALYWYRQSLGQGLEFLIYFQGNSAPDKSGLPSDRFSAERTGGSVSTLTIQRTQQEDSAVYLCASSLERQTSPYEQYFGPGTRLTVT.

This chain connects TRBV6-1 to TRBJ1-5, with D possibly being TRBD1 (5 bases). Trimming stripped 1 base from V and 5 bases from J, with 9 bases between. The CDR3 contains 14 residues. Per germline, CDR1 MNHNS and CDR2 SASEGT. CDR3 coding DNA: TGTGCCAGCAGTGAAGGTCCAGGGTATCAGCCCCAGCATTTT. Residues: CASSEGPGYQPQHF.

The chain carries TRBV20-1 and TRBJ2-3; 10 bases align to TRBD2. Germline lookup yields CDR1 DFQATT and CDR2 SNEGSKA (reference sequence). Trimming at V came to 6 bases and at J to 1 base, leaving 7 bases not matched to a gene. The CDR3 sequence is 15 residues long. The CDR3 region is CSAAGGPMGTDTQYF. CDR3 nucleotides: TGCAGTGCAGCGGGAGGGCCAATGGGCACAGATACGCAGTATTTT.